These 15 T cell receptor beta chains share one sample of origin, sequenced in a study of cytomegalovirus exposure and HLA in healthy donors (dated 2017 in TCRdb). Libraries were made using the immunoSEQ multiplex PCR assay. A mixture of 60 forward primers for TCR Vbeta segments and 13 reverse primers for TCR Jbeta segments was used in the multiplex PCR. TCRdb mirrors the immuneACCESS table, restricted to in-frame sequences. Some clones are absent from its copies; in checked studies, under half trace to an unresolved V gene, and the reason for the others is unknown. A total of hundreds of thousands of clones appear in this sample, around 90% of them only once. The ten largest account for about 2% of the sample. The sequenced material came from PBMCs. Source of these receptors: a woman between 18 and 29 years old in good health and CMV-seronegative.

The CDR3 protein is CASSRQGGETQYF. The CDR3 DNA sequence: TGTGCCAGTAGTCGGCAGGGGGGAGAGACCCAGTACTTC. The J gene is TRBJ2-5, the V gene TRBV19, with D possibly matching TRBD1 (7 bases). V gave up 5 bases and J gave up 4 bases, with 11 bases separating them. The CDR3 has 13 residues. In germline, CDR1 is LNHDA, CDR2 SQIVND (reference sequence). Looking up the rest from reference TRBV19 and TRBJ2-5 gives the full variable domain: DGGITQSPKYLFRKEGQNVTLSCEQNLNHDAMYWYRQDPGQGLRLIYYSQIVNDFQKGDIAEGYSVSREKKESFPLTVTSAQKNPTAFYLCASSRQGGETQYFGPGTRLLVL.

The sample holds one count of this clone. One end of the junction is discordant with germline, which a read error may explain. The chain uses TRBV7-9 and TRBJ1-5, with 10 bases that match TRBD1. Germline lookup yields CDR1 SEHNR and CDR2 FQNEAQ (reference sequence). The CDR3 extends over 17 amino acids. CDR3 region: CSSSLGLGQGGNQPQHF. The CDR3 bases are TGTTCCAGCAGCTTAGGACTCGGACAGGGGGGCAATCAGCCCCAGCATTTT.

This rearrangement joins TRBV6-1 to TRBJ1-2, with TRBD1 as a possible D gene (6 bases). The CDR3 extends over 14 amino acids. V was cut by 3 bases and J by 4 bases, with 12 bases left in between. Germline CDR1 and CDR2: MNHNS and SASEGT. CDR3 nucleotide sequence: TGTGCCAGCAGTGAGGGGGGGCTTTCCTATGGCTACACCTTC. Translation gives CASSEGGLSYGYTF.

This clone was found once. The J gene is TRBJ1-6, the V gene TRBV27; D is ambiguous. The CDR3 loop spans 18 amino acids. Trimming pared 5 bases from V and 0 bases from J, leaving 17 bases between. The germline gives CDR1 MNHEY, CDR2 SMNVEV (reference sequence). The CDR3 DNA is TGTGCCAGCAGTCTCCACCCCCCCAGGTACTCCTATAATTCACCCCTCCACTTT. Residues: CASSLHPPRYSYNSPLHF.

The chain recombines TRBV29-1 with TRBJ2-7, with 7 bases lining up with TRBD1. V gave up 7 bases and J gave up 1 base; unmatched junction bases: 4. The CDR3 sequence is 12 residues long. CDR1 SQVTM and CDR2 ANQGSEA come from the germline V gene. The CDR3: CSAGTDSYEQYF. The CDR3, as DNA: TGCAGCGCCGGGACAGATTCCTACGAGCAGTACTTC.

The genes are TRBV5-6 and TRBJ2-1, with 9 positions matching TRBD1. V dropped 3 bases and J dropped 7; count of bases not matched to a gene: 5. Germline-derived CDR1 and CDR2 are SGHDT and YYEEEE. The CDR3 totals 14 residues. The CDR3 DNA sequence: TGTGCCAGCAGCTCACAGGGGGCAGGGAATGAGCAGTTCTTC. The encoded protein is CASSSQGAGNEQFF.

The V and J genes are TRBV5-1 and TRBJ1-1, with D perhaps matching TRBD1 (6 bases). CDR3 length equals 13 residues. V dropped 3 bases and J dropped 0 bases, with 6 bases sitting between them. Germline lookup yields CDR1 SGHRS and CDR2 YFSETQ. Here the CDR3 reads CASSSGVNTEAFF. The DNA for the CDR3 is TGCGCCAGCAGCTCAGGGGTGAACACTGAAGCTTTCTTT.

The gene calls are TRBV7-9 and TRBJ2-7; 9 bases fit TRBD1. CDR3 length: 15 amino acids. CDR1 is SEHNR and CDR2 is FQNEAQ in the germline V gene (reference sequence). Trimming took 4 bases from V and 1 from J; bases not matched to a gene: 5. The CDR3 DNA follows: TGTGCCAGCAGCTACACGGGACAGGGTTCCTACGAGCAGTACTTC. This encodes CASSYTGQGSYEQYF.

V gene TRBV6-5 combines with J gene TRBJ1-2; 11 bases align to TRBD1. CDR3 length: 13 residues. After removal of 4 bases from V and 6 bases from J, the junction contained 1 base not matched to a gene. Germline CDR1 MNHEY, CDR2 SVGAGI. DNA of the CDR3: TGTGCCAGCAGTTGGACAGGGGGCGATGGCTACACCTTC. Translated: CASSWTGGDGYTF.

The chain has TRBV2 and TRBJ2-7; D call uncertain. Trimming took 4 bases from V and 0 from J, leaving 10 bases between them. Germline loops: CDR1 SNHLY, CDR2 FYNNEI. This CDR3 is 14 amino acids long. The CDR3 loop is CASSARANSYEQYF. In DNA form, the CDR3 reads TGTGCCAGCAGTGCTCGTGCTAACTCCTACGAGCAGTACTTC.

This clone was observed a handful of times. This chain links TRBV4-2 with TRBJ2-7, with a weak D call TRBD2 (5 bases). Germline V gene sequence: CDR1 LGHNA, CDR2 YNFKEQ. Trimming took 3 bases from V and 6 from J, leaving 18 bases between them. The CDR3 has 15 amino acids. CDR3 loop: CASSQDWGFSGEQYF. The CDR3 DNA reads TGTGCCAGCAGCCAGGACTGGGGTTTCTCGGGCGAGCAGTACTTC.

The chain links TRBV13 to TRBJ1-5, with TRBD1 identical over 7 bases. The V and J ends lost 0 bases and 7 bases, in that order; junction bases with no gene match: 3. Germline V CDR1 and CDR2: PRHDT, FYEKMQ (reference sequence). The CDR3 extends over 14 amino acids. The CDR3 nucleotides read TGTGCCAGCAGCTTAGGCAGGGGGAGGCAGCCCCAGCATTTT. Translated: CASSLGRGRQPQHF.

The chain recombines TRBV5-1 with TRBJ1-5; 9 bases agree with TRBD1. This CDR3 spans 13 amino acids. Trimming took 5 bases from V and 11 from J; bases not matched to a gene: 8. Germline V gene data show CDR1 as SGHRS and CDR2 as YFSETQ. The CDR3, as DNA: TGCGCCAGCAGTTGGGGACAGGGAACGTCCCAGCATTTT. Translated, it gives CASSWGQGTSQHF. Combining the CDR3 with reference TRBV5-1 and TRBJ1-5 gives the whole variable domain KAGVTQTPRYLIKTRGQQVTLSCSPISGHRSVSWYQQTPGQGLQFLFEYFSETQRNKGNFPGRFSGRQFSNSRSEMNVSTLELGDSALYLCASSWGQGTSQHFGDGTRLSIL.

V and J are TRBV7-2 and TRBJ2-1; 7 bases match TRBD2. Per germline, CDR1 SGHTA and CDR2 FQGNSA. Trimming at V came to 4 bases and at J to 0 bases, leaving 6 bases not matched to a gene. This CDR3 is 16 amino acids long. Here the CDR3 reads CASSSSGRGSYNEQFF. Here the CDR3 DNA reads TGTGCCAGCAGCTCTAGCGGACGTGGCTCCTACAATGAGCAGTTCTTC.

This clone was seen a few times. The chain employs TRBV5-8 and TRBJ1-6; 7 bases match TRBD1. Trimming took 4 bases from V and 7 from J; bases not matched to a gene: 8. This CDR3 region has 15 residues. Germline V CDR1 and CDR2: SGHTS, YDEGEE. The CDR3 DNA is TGTGCCAGCAGCCCAGGGGGTTACCCCAATTCACCCCTCCACTTT. It encodes CASSPGGYPNSPLHF.